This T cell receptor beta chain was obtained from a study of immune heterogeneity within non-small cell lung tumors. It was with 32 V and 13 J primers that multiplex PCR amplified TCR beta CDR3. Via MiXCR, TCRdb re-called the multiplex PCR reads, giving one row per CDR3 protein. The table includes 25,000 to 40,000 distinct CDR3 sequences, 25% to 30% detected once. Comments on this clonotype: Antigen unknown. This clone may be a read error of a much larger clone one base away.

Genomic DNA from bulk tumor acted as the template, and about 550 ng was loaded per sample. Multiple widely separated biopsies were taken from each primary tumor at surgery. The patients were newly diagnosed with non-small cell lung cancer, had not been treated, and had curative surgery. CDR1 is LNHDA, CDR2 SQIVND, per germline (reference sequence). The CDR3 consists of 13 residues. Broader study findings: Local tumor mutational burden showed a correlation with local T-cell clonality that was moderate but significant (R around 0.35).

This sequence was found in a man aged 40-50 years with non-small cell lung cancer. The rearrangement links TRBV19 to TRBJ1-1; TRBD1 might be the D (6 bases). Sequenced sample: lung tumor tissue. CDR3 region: CASSTTGNTEALF. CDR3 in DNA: TGTGCCAGTAGCACCACAGGGAACACTGAAGCTTTATTT. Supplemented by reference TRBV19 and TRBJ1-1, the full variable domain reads DGGITQSPKYLFRKEGQNVTLSCEQNLNHDAMYWYRQDPGQGLRLIYYSQIVNDFQKGDIAEGYSVSREKKESFPLTVTSAQKNPTAFYLCASSTTGNTEALFGQGTRLTVV.